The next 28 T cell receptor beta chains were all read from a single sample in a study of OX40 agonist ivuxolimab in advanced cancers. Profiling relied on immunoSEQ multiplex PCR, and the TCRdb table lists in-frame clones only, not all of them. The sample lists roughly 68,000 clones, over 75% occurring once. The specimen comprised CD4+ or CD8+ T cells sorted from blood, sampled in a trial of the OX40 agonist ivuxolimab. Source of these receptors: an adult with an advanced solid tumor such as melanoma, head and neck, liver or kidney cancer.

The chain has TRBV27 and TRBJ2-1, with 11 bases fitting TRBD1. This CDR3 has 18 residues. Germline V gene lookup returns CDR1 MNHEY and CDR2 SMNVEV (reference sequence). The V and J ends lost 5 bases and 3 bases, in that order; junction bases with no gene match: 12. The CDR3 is CASSPLPGQGEGYNEQFF. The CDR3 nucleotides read TGTGCCAGCAGTCCGTTACCGGGACAGGGGGAGGGCTACAATGAGCAGTTCTTC.

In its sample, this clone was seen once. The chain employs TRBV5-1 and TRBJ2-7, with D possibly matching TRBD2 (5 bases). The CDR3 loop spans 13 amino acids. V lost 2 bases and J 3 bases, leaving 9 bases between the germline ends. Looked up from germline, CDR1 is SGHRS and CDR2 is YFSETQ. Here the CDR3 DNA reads TGCGCCAGCAGCTTTGGACTGAGCTACGAGCAGTACTTC. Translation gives CASSFGLSYEQYF. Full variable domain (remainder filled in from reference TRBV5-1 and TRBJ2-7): KAGVTQTPRYLIKTRGQQVTLSCSPISGHRSVSWYQQTPGQGLQFLFEYFSETQRNKGNFPGRFSGRQFSNSRSEMNVSTLELGDSALYLCASSFGLSYEQYFGPGTRLTVT.

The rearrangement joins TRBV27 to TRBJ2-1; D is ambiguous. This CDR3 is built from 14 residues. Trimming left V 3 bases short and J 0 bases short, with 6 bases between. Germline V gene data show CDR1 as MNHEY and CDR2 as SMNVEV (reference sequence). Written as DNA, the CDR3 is TGTGCCAGCAGTTTCGAGTCCTCCTACAATGAGCAGTTCTTC. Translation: CASSFESSYNEQFF.

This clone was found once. The CDR3 spells CASSLQGAGYGYTF. The CDR3 DNA sequence: TGCGCCAGCAGCCTTCAGGGGGCAGGATATGGCTACACCTTC. This chain links TRBV5-1 with TRBJ1-2; the match to TRBD1 covers 8 bases. The germline V gene encodes CDR1 SGHRS and CDR2 YFSETQ. Trimming at V came to 4 bases and at J to 5 bases, leaving 7 bases not matched to a gene. The CDR3 is 14 residues long.

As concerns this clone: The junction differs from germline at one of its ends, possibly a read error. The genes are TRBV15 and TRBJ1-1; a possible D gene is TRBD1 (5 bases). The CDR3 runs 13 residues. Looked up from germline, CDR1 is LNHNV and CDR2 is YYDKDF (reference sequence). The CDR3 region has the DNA TGTGCCACCAGCGGAGAGACAGTCACTGAAGCTTTCTTT. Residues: CATSGETVTEAFF.

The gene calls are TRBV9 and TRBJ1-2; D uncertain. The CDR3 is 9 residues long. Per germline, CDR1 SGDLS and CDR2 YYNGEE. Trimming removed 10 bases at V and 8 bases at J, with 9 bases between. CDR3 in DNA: TGTGCCGGAGGCGACGGCTACACCTTC. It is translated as CAGGDGYTF.

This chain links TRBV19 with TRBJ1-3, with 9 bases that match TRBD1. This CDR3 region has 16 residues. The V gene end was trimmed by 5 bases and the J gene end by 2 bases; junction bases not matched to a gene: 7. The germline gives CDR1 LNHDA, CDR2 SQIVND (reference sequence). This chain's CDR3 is CASSPYHRGPGNTIYF. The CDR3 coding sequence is TGTGCCAGTAGTCCGTATCACAGGGGGCCTGGAAACACCATATATTTT. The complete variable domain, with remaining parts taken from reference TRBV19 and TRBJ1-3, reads DGGITQSPKYLFRKEGQNVTLSCEQNLNHDAMYWYRQDPGQGLRLIYYSQIVNDFQKGDIAEGYSVSREKKESFPLTVTSAQKNPTAFYLCASSPYHRGPGNTIYFGEGSWLTVV.

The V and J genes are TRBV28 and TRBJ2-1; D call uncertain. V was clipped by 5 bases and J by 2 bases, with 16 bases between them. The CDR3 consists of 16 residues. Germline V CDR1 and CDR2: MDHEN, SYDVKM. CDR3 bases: TGTGCCAGCAGTCCCCCCCAGGCGGCCGCCTACAATGAGCAGTTCTTC. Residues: CASSPPQAAAYNEQFF.

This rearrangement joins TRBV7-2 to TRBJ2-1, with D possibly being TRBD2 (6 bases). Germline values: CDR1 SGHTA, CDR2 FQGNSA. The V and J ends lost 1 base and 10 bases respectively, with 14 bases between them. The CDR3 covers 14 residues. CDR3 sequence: CASSLGLVVSEQFF. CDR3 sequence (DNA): TGTGCCAGCAGCTTAGGACTAGTGGTGAGCGAGCAGTTCTTC.

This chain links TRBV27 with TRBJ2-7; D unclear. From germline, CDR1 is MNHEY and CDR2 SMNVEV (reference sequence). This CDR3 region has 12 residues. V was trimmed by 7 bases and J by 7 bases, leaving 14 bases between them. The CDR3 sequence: CASTDPYGEQYF. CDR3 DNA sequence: TGTGCCAGCACGGACCCCTATGGGGAGCAGTACTTC.

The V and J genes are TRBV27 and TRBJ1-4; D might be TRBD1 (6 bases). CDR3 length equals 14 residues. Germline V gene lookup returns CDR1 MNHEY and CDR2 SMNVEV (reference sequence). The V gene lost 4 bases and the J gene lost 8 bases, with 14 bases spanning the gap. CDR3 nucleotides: TGTGCCAGCAGTTCTTTGACAGGTTGGGAAAAACTGTTTTTT. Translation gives CASSSLTGWEKLFF. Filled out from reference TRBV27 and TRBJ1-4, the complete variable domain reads EAQVTQNPRYLITVTGKKLTVTCSQNMNHEYMSWYRQDPGLGLRQIYYSMNVEVTDKGDVPEGYKVSRKEKRNFPLILESPSPNQTSLYFCASSSLTGWEKLFFGSGTQLSVL.

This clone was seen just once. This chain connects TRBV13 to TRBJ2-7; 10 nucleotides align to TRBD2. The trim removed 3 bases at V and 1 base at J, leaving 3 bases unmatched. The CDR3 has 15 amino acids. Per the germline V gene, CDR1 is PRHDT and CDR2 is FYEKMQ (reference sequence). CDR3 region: CASSFTSGNSYEQYF. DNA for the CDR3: TGTGCCAGCAGCTTCACTAGCGGGAATTCCTACGAGCAGTACTTC.

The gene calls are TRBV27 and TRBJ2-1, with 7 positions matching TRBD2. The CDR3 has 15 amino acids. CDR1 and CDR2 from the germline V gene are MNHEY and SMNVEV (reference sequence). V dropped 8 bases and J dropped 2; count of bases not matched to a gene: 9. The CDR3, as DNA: TGTGCCAGCTCCGGGGGAGCGGGGACCTACAATGAGCAGTTCTTC. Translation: CASSGGAGTYNEQFF.

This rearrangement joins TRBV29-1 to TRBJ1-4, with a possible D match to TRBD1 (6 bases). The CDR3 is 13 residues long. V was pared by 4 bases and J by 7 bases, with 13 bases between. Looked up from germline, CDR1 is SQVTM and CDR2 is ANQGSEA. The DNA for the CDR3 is TGCAGCGTTGTCCGGGGGCCCAGTGAAAAACTGTTTTTT. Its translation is CSVVRGPSEKLFF. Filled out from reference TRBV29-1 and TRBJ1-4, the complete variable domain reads SAVISQKPSRDICQRGTSLTIQCQVDSQVTMMFWYRQQPGQSLTLIATANQGSEATYESGFVIDKFPISRPNLTFSTLTVSNMSPEDSSIYLCSVVRGPSEKLFFGSGTQLSVL.

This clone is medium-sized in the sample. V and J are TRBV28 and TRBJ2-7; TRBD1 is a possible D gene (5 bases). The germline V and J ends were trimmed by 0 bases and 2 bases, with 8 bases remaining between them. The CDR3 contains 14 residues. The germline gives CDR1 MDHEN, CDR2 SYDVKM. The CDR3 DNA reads TGTGCCAGCAGTTTATGGGACACCACCTACGAGCAGTACTTC. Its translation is CASSLWDTTYEQYF.

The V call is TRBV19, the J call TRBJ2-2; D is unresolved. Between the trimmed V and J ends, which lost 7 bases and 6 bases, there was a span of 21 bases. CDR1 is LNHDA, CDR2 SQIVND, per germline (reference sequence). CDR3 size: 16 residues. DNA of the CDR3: TGTGCCAGTACTTATACAACCCCGGCTTCCCCCGGGGAGCTGTTTTTT. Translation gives CASTYTTPASPGELFF.

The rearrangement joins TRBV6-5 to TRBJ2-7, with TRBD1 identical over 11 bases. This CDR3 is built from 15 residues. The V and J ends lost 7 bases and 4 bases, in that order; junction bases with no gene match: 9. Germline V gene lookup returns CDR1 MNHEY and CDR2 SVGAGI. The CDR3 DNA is TGTGCCAGCAATGGACAGGGGGCTCCACAGTACGAGCAGTACTTC. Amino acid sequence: CASNGQGAPQYEQYF.

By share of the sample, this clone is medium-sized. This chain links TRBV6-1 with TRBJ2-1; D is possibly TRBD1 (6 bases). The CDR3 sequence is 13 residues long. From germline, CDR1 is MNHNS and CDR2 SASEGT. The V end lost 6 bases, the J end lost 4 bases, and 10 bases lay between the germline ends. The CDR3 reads CASRADRYNEQFF. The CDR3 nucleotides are TGTGCCAGCAGAGCGGACAGATACAATGAGCAGTTCTTC.

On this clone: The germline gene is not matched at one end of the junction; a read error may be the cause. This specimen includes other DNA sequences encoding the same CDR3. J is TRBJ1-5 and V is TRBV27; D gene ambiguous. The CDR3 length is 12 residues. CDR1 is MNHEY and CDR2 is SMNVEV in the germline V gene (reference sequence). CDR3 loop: CASSLVGQPQHF. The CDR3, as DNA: TGCGCCAGCAGTTTAGTTGGACAGCCCCAGCATTTT.

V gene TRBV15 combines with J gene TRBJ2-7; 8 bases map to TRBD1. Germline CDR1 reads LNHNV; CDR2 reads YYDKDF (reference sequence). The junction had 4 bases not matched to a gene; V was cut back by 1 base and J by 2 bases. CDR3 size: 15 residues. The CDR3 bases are TGTGCCACCAGCAGAGCCCGACAGGGGACCTACGAGCAGTACTTC. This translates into CATSRARQGTYEQYF.

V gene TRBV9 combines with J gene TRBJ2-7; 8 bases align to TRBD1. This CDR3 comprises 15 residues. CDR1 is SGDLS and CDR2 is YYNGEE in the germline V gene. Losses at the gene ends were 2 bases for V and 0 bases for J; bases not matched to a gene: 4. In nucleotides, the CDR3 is TGTGCCAGCAGCGTCGGACAGGGTACCTCCTACGAGCAGTACTTC. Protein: CASSVGQGTSYEQYF.

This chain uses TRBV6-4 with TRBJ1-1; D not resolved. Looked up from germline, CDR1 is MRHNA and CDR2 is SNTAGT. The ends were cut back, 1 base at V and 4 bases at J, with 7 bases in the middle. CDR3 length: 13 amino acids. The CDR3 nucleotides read TGTGCCAGCAGTGACTTGGGAGGCACTGAAGCTTTCTTT. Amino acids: CASSDLGGTEAFF.

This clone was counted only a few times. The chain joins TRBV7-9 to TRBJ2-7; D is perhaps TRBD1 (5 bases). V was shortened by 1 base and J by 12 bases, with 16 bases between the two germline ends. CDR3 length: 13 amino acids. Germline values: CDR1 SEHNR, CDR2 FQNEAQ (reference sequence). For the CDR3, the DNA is TGTGCCAGCAGCTTAGGGTCTCAGTCAGGGATGTACTTC. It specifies CASSLGSQSGMYF.

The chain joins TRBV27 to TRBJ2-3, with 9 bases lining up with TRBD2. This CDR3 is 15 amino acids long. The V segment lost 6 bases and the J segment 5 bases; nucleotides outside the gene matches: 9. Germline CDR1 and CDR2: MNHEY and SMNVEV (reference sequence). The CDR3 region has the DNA TGTGCCAGCAGCCGGACCCCACTAGCGGGAGATACGCAGTATTTT. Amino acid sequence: CASSRTPLAGDTQYF.

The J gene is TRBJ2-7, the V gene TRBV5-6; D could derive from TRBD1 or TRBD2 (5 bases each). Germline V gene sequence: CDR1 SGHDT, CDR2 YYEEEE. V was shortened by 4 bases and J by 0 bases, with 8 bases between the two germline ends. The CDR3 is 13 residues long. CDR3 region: CASSGTASYEQYF. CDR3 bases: TGTGCCAGCAGCGGGACCGCCTCCTACGAGCAGTACTTC.

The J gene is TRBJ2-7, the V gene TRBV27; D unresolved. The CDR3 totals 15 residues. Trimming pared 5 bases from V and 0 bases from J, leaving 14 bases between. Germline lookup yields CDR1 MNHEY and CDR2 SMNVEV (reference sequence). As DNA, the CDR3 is TGTGCCAGCAGTATAAGTAGGAGATTCTCCTACGAGCAGTACTTC. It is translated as CASSISRRFSYEQYF.

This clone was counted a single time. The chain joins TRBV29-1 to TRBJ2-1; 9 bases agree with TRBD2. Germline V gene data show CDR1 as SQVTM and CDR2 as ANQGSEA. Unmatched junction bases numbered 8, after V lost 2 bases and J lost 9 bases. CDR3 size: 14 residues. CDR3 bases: TGCAGCGTTGAAATAGCGGGGGAAGGGAGTGAGCAGTTCTTC. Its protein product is CSVEIAGEGSEQFF.

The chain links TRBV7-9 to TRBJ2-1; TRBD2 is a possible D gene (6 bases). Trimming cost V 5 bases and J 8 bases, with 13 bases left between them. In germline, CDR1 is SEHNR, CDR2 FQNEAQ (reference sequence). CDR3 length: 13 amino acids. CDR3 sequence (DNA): TGTGCCAGCAGCCCCGTATGGGAGGATGAGCAGTTCTTC. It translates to CASSPVWEDEQFF. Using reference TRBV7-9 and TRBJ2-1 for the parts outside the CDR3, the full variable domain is DTGVSQNPRHKITKRGQNVTFRCDPISEHNRLYWYRQTLGQGPEFLTYFQNEAQLEKSRLLSDRFSAERPKGSFSTLEIQRTEQGDSAMYLCASSPVWEDEQFFGPGTRLTVL.